This TCR beta chain came from a study of T cell repertoires in cytomegalovirus infection. Across the whole study: Indications of both CMV infection and matching HLA type were provided by public TCR beta signatures. Study results and caveats: HLA-C-restricted CMV-specific TCR beta clonotypes were dominant in the ex vivo response. Cumulated frequencies of public TCR beta families served to identify carriers of CMV plus the relevant HLA.

TCRdb reprocessed the reads via MiXCR and lists one record per CDR3 protein. The table records fewer than 550,000 distinct CDR3 sequences, roughly 10% of them present only once. About this clonotype itself: What it binds is not known. At one boundary the junction diverges from the germline segment, which might be a read error.

The TCR originated in a human donor in good health (CMV status not recorded). Some clones in this sample may be carry-over from other donors' samples. What was sequenced was PBMCs.

CDR3 DNA: TGTGCCAGCGGGACGGTTAGGAGGGAAGAGAACCAGTACTTC. This translates into CASGTVRREENQYF. This rearrangement joins TRBV19 to TRBJ2-5, with a possible D match to TRBD2 (6 bases). Germline values: CDR1 LNHDA, CDR2 SQIVND (reference sequence). This CDR3 comprises 14 residues.